This paragraph covers one T cell receptor (beta chain) sequence. The entry originates in a study of blood T cell repertoires in COVID-19. The overall study: Sites in the United States, Italy and Spain provided acute and convalescent COVID-19 samples. Sample material is recorded as cDNA or gDNA derived from T cells, B-cell-depleted T cells, or PBMCs.

Original handling: Amplification from reference gene primers served as the basis for estimated nucleated cell counts. Method: immunoSEQ multiplex PCR; TCRdb's copy keeps in-frame clones and lacks some. The V and J calls and clone size were taken over from that table, and D and trimming were inferred from the DNA. The top ten hold about 0.8% of the sample, which has about 240,000 clones, 80% to 95% seen once. Seattle patients were enrolled during active infection and followed longitudinally. V lost 2 bases, J lost 10 bases, and 12 bases lay in between. Looked up from germline, CDR1 is SEHNR and CDR2 is FQNEAQ (reference sequence). The CDR3 extends over 13 amino acids.

This TCR was sampled from a man younger than 40 with COVID-19, enrolled during active disease. The V and J genes are TRBV7-9 and TRBJ2-1, with D possibly TRBD1 on 6 matching bases. The specimen sequenced was peripheral blood. CDR3 coding DNA: TGTGCCAGCAGCTTAAAGGGTAGGGGGGAGCAGTTCTTC. Translation: CASSLKGRGEQFF.